This TCR beta chain is from a study of cytomegalovirus exposure and HLA in healthy donors. 60 Vbeta and 13 Jbeta primers were used in PCR. TCRdb keeps only in-frame clones here, not all; method: immunoSEQ multiplex PCR. The sample contains tens of thousands of clones, around 66% of which appear only once. General study results and limits: Researchers reported in a later analysis that a missense DCLRE1C variant was tied to TCR beta V- and J-gene trimming. A later analysis linked around 17,000 TCR beta sequences to HLA alleles at 0.05 false discovery rate.

There are a few counts of this clone. No antigen is known for it. This CDR3 has 15 amino acids. Between the trimmed V and J ends, which lost 1 base and 5 bases, there was a span of 14 bases. Germline assignment: CDR1 SGHNT and CDR2 YENEEA. The chain recombines TRBV11-3 with TRBJ1-1; D possibly corresponds to TRBD1 (5 bases). This sequence originates from a male donor in good health and CMV-seropositive. Source material: PBMCs. CDR3 sequence reads: CASSLGLGAATEAFF. The CDR3 DNA reads TGTGCCAGCAGCTTAGGTTTAGGGGCGGCTACTGAAGCTTTCTTT.